This is a list of T cell receptor beta chains from one sample in a study of T cell repertoires in cytomegalovirus infection. No antigen has been identified for these receptors. TCRdb fed the reads into MiXCR, producing one record per CDR3 protein. The sample gives under 95,000 distinct CDR3 sequences, about half of which show up once; about 92% is in the top ten. This specimen consisted of CD8+ T cells from cultured PBMCs, obtained from culture after CMV antigen stimulation. These receptors all come from a human donor in good health (CMV status not recorded). Some clones in this sample may be carry-over from other donors' samples. Each CDR3 is given with its conserved first and last residue. Fields, in order: CDR3 length, V gene, CDR3 protein.

15	TRBV7-6	CASSLLARGDQPQHF
16	TRBV4-1	CASSQEGATWANEQYF
15	TRBV27	CASSSPGQGAREQYF
16	TRBV7-2	CASSLGGPGSPTTQYF
13	TRBV15	CATREEPDYEQYF
16	TRBV6-1	CASSEAPSGRGETQYF
13	TRBV7-2	CASSFQPGLAGYF
15	TRBV6-6	CASSYPPDRTDTQYF
15	TRBV7-4	CASGEAGGGKETQYF
16	TRBV7-8	CASSFEGGGAPYEQYF
14	TRBV29-1	CSVANRGQGYEQYF
15	TRBV19	CASSIEGYSNQPQHF
13	TRBV7-2	CASSLRRRETQYF
15	TRBV12-3/TRBV12-4	CASTPNGVANYGYTF
12	TRBV11-2	CASSSALPQQFF
15	TRBV7-8	CASSLLLAEYNEQFF
13	TRBV6-1	CASSEGGNTEAFF
16	TRBV6-5	CASSYGSPFAIYGYTF
12	TRBV5-1	CASSARGDTQYF
16	TRBV7-4	CASSLESTTGSLEQFF
12	TRBV19	CASSQGPYEQYF
16	TRBV2	CASSEPSGGWGDTQYF
15	TRBV7-9	CASSLATSGNNEQFF
21	TRBV11-2	CASSVLLGGGQGPSTNEKLFF
13	TRBV5-1	CASSSTGGGEQYF
16	TRBV6-1	CASSEALVTDYNEQFF
16	TRBV12-3/TRBV12-4	CASSRRGTRDGQPQHF
15	TRBV28	CASSSRTAWTGELFF
15	TRBV9	CASSVGGGRQETQYF
17	TRBV12-3/TRBV12-4	CASSLALNRGAHQPQHF
13	TRBV12-3/TRBV12-4	CASSSPLSDEQYF
14	TRBV4-1	CASSHYQTGYEQYF
14	TRBV20-1	CSARTGQGIAGYTF
15	TRBV20-1	CSARAPGQPNYGYTF
14	TRBV19	CASNDGRNSYEQYF
16	TRBV7-3	CASSLVAGGGGNEQFF
14	TRBV20-1	CSAEGVAVTDTQYF
13	TRBV7-9	CASSSTRGFEQYF
15	TRBV7-3	CASSSSPGSTDTQYF
16	TRBV6-1	CASSEEVGQGSYEQYF
16	TRBV20-1	CSALKGLADSTDTQYF
13	TRBV10-3	CATALAVNYEQYF
15	TRBV7-6	CASSPRTGRTDTQYF
18	TRBV7-9	CASSLAAPLVVERNEQFF
17	TRBV7-3	CASSSRLPKPSTDTQYF
15	TRBV7-8	CASSLPVGPYNEQFF
14	TRBV7-6	CASSPGSGGTEAFF
16	TRBV11-2	CASSSWDRGVGTEAFF
18	TRBV6-2/TRBV6-3	CASSLGTSGRRSYNEQFF
15	TRBV12-3/TRBV12-4	CASSFLTGGPGELFF
16	TRBV28	CASSNGQTNTNTEAFF
18	TRBV7-9	CASSSGLAGGTSYNEQFF
15	TRBV6-6	CASSYSGQFTGELFF
14	TRBV27	CASSFYQGDTEAFF
14	TRBV7-2	CASSRIGPGGELFF
20	TRBV7-4	CASRQTPGQGPNLSYNEQFF
16	TRBV6-6	CASSPKLTGKYTEAFF